The sequence of this T cell receptor (beta chain) was determined in a study of blood T cell repertoires in COVID-19. Study background: Spain, Italy and the United States supplied samples that represented acute and convalescent COVID-19. PBMCs, B-cell-depleted T cells, or T cells were the source of the cDNA or gDNA that made up the material.

Per the original methods: It was from reference gene primer amplification that nucleated cell counts were estimated. Clones were sequenced by immunoSEQ multiplex PCR, and TCRdb holds only the in-frame ones, with some missing. V and J calls and clone size come straight from that table; D and trimming were deduced from the DNA. Of roughly 49,000 clones detected, 90% appear once; the ten largest clones hold around 10%. V lost 7 bases, J lost 3 bases, and 24 bases lay in between. Germline lookup yields CDR1 LNHDA and CDR2 SQIVND (reference sequence). This CDR3 region has 18 residues. Sequencing was performed on peripheral blood. The rearrangement uses TRBV19 and TRBJ1-4; a possible D gene is TRBD1 (5 bases). The receptor was isolated from a woman older than 75 with acute or convalescent COVID-19. This CDR3 reads CASTPSYRQGYANEKLFF. DNA for the CDR3: TGTGCCAGTACCCCCTCTTACAGGCAGGGATATGCTAATGAAAAACTGTTTTTT.